One sample yielded the 27 T cell receptor beta chains listed below, sequenced in a study of blood T cell repertoires in COVID-19 (dated by TCRdb to the early 2020s). Receptors were amplified or captured by the immunoSEQ multiplex PCR assay. TCRdb took over this immuneACCESS table, retaining in-frame rearrangements with V and J assigned. Such tables are incomplete; in checked studies, under half of the missing clones stem from an unresolved V gene, and the remainder is unexplained. The sample contains tens of thousands of clones, about nine tenths of them found a single time. The ten largest clones capture roughly 9% of the sample. The sequenced material came from peripheral blood. Source of these receptors: a human donor in a cohort sampled during active COVID-19.

The chain links TRBV19 to TRBJ2-7; TRBD1 aligns across 7 bases. This CDR3 comprises 16 residues. The germline V gene has CDR1 LNHDA and CDR2 SQIVND (reference sequence). V was clipped by 4 bases and J by 0 bases; unmatched bases: 9. CDR3 protein: CASSKVTGSPSYEQYF. CDR3 DNA: TGTGCCAGTAGTAAGGTGACAGGGTCACCCTCCTACGAGCAGTACTTC. Drawing the rest from reference TRBV19 and TRBJ2-7, the complete variable domain is DGGITQSPKYLFRKEGQNVTLSCEQNLNHDAMYWYRQDPGQGLRLIYYSQIVNDFQKGDIAEGYSVSREKKESFPLTVTSAQKNPTAFYLCASSKVTGSPSYEQYFGPGTRLTVT.

The V call is TRBV11-2, the J call TRBJ1-1; TRBD1 might be the D (6 bases). Trimming shortened V by 4 bases and J by 4 bases, and 10 bases separated the two germline ends. This CDR3 has 13 residues. Germline V lookup: CDR1 SGHAT, CDR2 FQNNGV. Written as DNA, the CDR3 is TGTGCCAGCAGCTCTCAGGGGTCCACTGAAGCTTTCTTT. Translation gives CASSSQGSTEAFF.

V gene TRBV2 combines with J gene TRBJ2-1; D not resolved. Per germline, CDR1 SNHLY and CDR2 FYNNEI. The V end lost 5 bases, the J end lost 9 bases, and 14 bases lay between the germline ends. The CDR3 sequence is 13 residues long. The CDR3 DNA sequence: TGTGCCAGCAGTCGAACCCGAGATGGTGAGCAGTTCTTC. This sequence encodes CASSRTRDGEQFF.

This chain uses TRBV6-5 with TRBJ2-7; no firm D call. The CDR3 contains 13 residues. The germline V and J ends were trimmed by 3 bases and 3 bases, with 9 bases remaining between them. In germline, CDR1 is MNHEY, CDR2 SVGAGI. The CDR3 loop reads CASSYARDYEQYF. For the CDR3, the DNA is TGTGCCAGCAGTTATGCCCGAGACTACGAGCAGTACTTC.

V usage is TRBV3-1 (or the pseudogene TRBV3-2) and J usage is TRBJ2-3; TRBD1 aligns across 8 bases. With 6 bases clipped from V and 4 bases from J, the junction kept 15 bases outside the gene matches. The CDR3 consists of 17 residues. Germline CDR1 reads LGHDT; CDR2 reads YNNKEL (reference sequence). The DNA of the CDR3 is TGTGCCAGCAGTCGATTACGTGCGACAGGGGAGGCAGATACGCAGTATTTT. Translation gives CASSRLRATGEADTQYF.

This clone was seen a single time. The V call is TRBV29-1, the J call TRBJ1-1, with 7 bases matching TRBD1. CDR3 length: 13 amino acids. J was trimmed by 1 base and V by 6 bases; bases with no gene match: 5. The V gene's germline CDR1 is SQVTM and CDR2 ANQGSEA. As DNA, the CDR3 is TGCAGCGTCACAGGGGACCCGAACACTGAAGCTTTCTTT. Translating gives CSVTGDPNTEAFF.

This sequence joins TRBV5-6 and TRBJ1-4, with 12 bases identical to TRBD1. Germline CDR1 is SGHDT and CDR2 is YYEEEE. The CDR3 is 18 amino acids. V trimming: 3 bases; J trimming: 6 bases; junction bases outside the gene matches: 12. CDR3 loop: CASSSAGTGGIWDEKLFF. CDR3 nucleotides: TGTGCCAGCAGCTCTGCCGGGACAGGGGGCATATGGGATGAAAAACTGTTTTTT.

This clone was recorded a few times. The rearrangement uses TRBV2 and TRBJ1-5; 7 bases agree with TRBD1. V lost 4 bases and J lost 3; bases outside the gene matches: 9. CDR3 size: 16 residues. Per germline, CDR1 SNHLY and CDR2 FYNNEI. The chain's CDR3 is CASSARQGRSNQPQHF. The CDR3 DNA reads TGTGCCAGCAGTGCTCGACAGGGCAGGTCCAATCAGCCCCAGCATTTT.

This CDR3 is CASSPPNRAELFF. The CDR3, as DNA: TGTGCCAGCAGTCCTCCAAACAGGGCTGAGCTGTTTTTT. This chain connects TRBV6-5 to TRBJ2-2, with D maybe TRBD1 (6 bases). There are 13 residues in the CDR3. The V end lost 5 bases, the J end lost 11 bases, and 15 bases lay between the germline ends. Germline V gene data show CDR1 as MNHEY and CDR2 as SVGAGI.

The gene calls are TRBV30 and TRBJ1-1; tentatively, D is TRBD1 (6 bases). This CDR3 region has 13 residues. V dropped 1 base and J dropped 4 bases, with 10 bases sitting between them. Germline-derived CDR1 and CDR2 are GTSNPN and SVGIG (reference sequence). The CDR3, as DNA: TGTGCCTGGAGTGACATAGGGGGCACTGAAGCTTTCTTT. As protein: CAWSDIGGTEAFF.

The chain uses TRBV7-8 and TRBJ2-6; 7 nucleotides align to TRBD1. This CDR3 spans 19 amino acids. In germline, CDR1 is SGHVS, CDR2 FQNEAQ. Trimming took 5 bases from V and 1 from J; bases not matched to a gene: 14. CDR3 nucleotides: TGTGCCAGCAGCCAGGGGGTATGGCAGGGACGGTCTGGGGCCAACGTCCTGACTTTC. Translation gives CASSQGVWQGRSGANVLTF. The entire variable domain, with the rest obtained from reference TRBV7-8 and TRBJ2-6, is as follows: GAGVSQSPRYKVAKRGQDVALRCDPISGHVSLFWYQQALGQGPEFLTYFQNEAQLDKSGLPSDRFFAERPEGSVSTLKIQRTQQEDSAVYLCASSQGVWQGRSGANVLTFGAGSRLTVL.

This clone appeared once. The V and J genes are TRBV2 and TRBJ1-1; tentative D call: TRBD1 (6 bases). This CDR3 is 13 amino acids long. The V end was cut by 6 bases, the J end by 1 base, with 9 bases between. The germline gives CDR1 SNHLY, CDR2 FYNNEI. CDR3 sequence (DNA): TGTGCCAGCAGAGGACAGCGGAACACTGAAGCTTTCTTT. Protein: CASRGQRNTEAFF.

The J gene is TRBJ1-5, the V gene TRBV6-6; no clear D gene. Per germline, CDR1 MNHNY and CDR2 SVGAGI (reference sequence). V was shortened by 5 bases and J by 0 bases, with 8 bases between the two germline ends. The CDR3 spans 14 residues. The CDR3 DNA is TGTGCCAGCAGTAAACAGTATAGCAATCAGCCCCAGCATTTT. Residues: CASSKQYSNQPQHF.

The V gene is TRBV30, the J gene TRBJ1-1; D is undetermined. CDR3 length: 14 residues. The V end was cut by 2 bases, the J end by 1 base, with 11 bases between. Germline V CDR1 and CDR2: GTSNPN, SVGIG (reference sequence). The DNA of the CDR3 is TGTGCCTGGAGTCTGGTAGTTTCGAACACTGAAGCTTTCTTT. It codes for CAWSLVVSNTEAFF.

V usage is TRBV18 and J usage is TRBJ2-7; D not certain. Germline-derived CDR1 and CDR2 are KGHSH and LQKENI. Trimming took off 2 bases at V and 0 bases at J, with 11 bases between the two ends. The CDR3 is 15 amino acids. The CDR3 is CASSPIASSSYEQYF. The CDR3 DNA sequence: TGTGCCAGCTCACCAATTGCTTCTAGCTCCTACGAGCAGTACTTC.

CDR3 DNA: TGCGCCAGCAGTCCCAGGGTAGGAGCTTCCGGGATTCAGTACTTC. Its translation: CASSPRVGASGIQYF. The gene calls are TRBV23-1 and TRBJ2-4; D is perhaps TRBD1 (5 bases). TRBV23-1 is labeled an ORF, and its function is uncertain. Deletions cut 4 bases from V and 10 bases from J, with 20 bases between. The CDR3 has 15 residues.

The V and J genes are TRBV12-1 and TRBJ1-4; TRBD1, the table's D call, was not compared with the DNA. TRBV12-1 is a pseudogene. This CDR3 is 18 amino acids long. The CDR3 loop reads CASRKEHRGACRNEKLFF. As DNA, the CDR3 is TGTGCCAGCCGGAAGGAACACCGTGGGGCCTGCAGGAATGAAAAACTGTTTTTT.

This clone was seen just once. The CDR3 DNA is TGTGCCAGCAGCCCCTACCATAGCACAGATACGCAGTATTTT. Encoded protein: CASSPYHSTDTQYF. The rearrangement joins TRBV7-2 to TRBJ2-3; D gene uncertain. Germline V lookup: CDR1 SGHTA, CDR2 FQGNSA. V lost 5 bases to trimming and J lost 0 bases, with 9 bases between them. The CDR3 has 14 residues.

This clone came up once. CDR3 bases: TGTGCCAGTATATGGACAGGGAGCACTGAAGCTTTCTTT. Protein product: CASIWTGSTEAFF. This sequence joins TRBV19 and TRBJ1-1; the match to TRBD1 covers 8 bases. The CDR3 totals 13 residues. The J segment lost 4 bases and the V segment lost 7 bases, leaving 5 bases of the junction unmatched. Germline CDR1 reads LNHDA; CDR2 reads SQIVND (reference sequence).

The V call is TRBV28, the J call TRBJ1-4; 8 positions match TRBD1. This CDR3 has 14 residues. V lost 6 bases to trimming and J lost 8 bases; unmatched junction nucleotides: 8. Germline V lookup: CDR1 MDHEN, CDR2 SYDVKM. The CDR3: CASSLTGVGEKLFF. CDR3 coding DNA: TGTGCCAGCAGCTTGACAGGGGTTGGGGAAAAACTGTTTTTT. The full variable domain, with the rest looked up from reference TRBV28 and TRBJ1-4, is DVKVTQSSRYLVKRTGEKVFLECVQDMDHENMFWYRQDPGLGLRLIYFSYDVKMKEKGDIPEGYSVSREKKERFSLILESASTNQTSMYLCASSLTGVGEKLFFGSGTQLSVL.

J is TRBJ2-2 and V is TRBV7-3, with TRBD2 matching over 7 bases. Germline V gene lookup returns CDR1 SGHTA and CDR2 FQGTGA. This CDR3 region has 18 residues. With V trimmed by 2 bases and J by 3 bases, 12 bases remained unmatched. The CDR3 loop is CASSLRSAGLADTGELFF. The CDR3, as DNA: TGTGCCAGCAGCTTACGTTCGGCGGGTCTAGCGGACACCGGGGAGCTGTTTTTT.

The rearrangement uses TRBV5-1 and TRBJ2-1; D is perhaps TRBD1 (7 bases). CDR1 is SGHRS and CDR2 is YFSETQ in the germline V gene. This CDR3 has 16 amino acids. V shed 5 bases and J shed 0 bases, with 15 bases lying between them. CDR3 bases: TGCGCCAGCAGTCCCTCAGGGGGGAGCTCCTACAATGAGCAGTTCTTC. It specifies CASSPSGGSSYNEQFF. The whole variable domain, remainder taken from reference TRBV5-1 and TRBJ2-1, is KAGVTQTPRYLIKTRGQQVTLSCSPISGHRSVSWYQQTPGQGLQFLFEYFSETQRNKGNFPGRFSGRQFSNSRSEMNVSTLELGDSALYLCASSPSGGSSYNEQFFGPGTRLTVL.

Regarding this clone: One end of the junction varies from germline; a read error may be responsible. V and J are TRBV28 and TRBJ1-5; a possible D gene is TRBD1 (6 bases). The V gene's germline CDR1 is MDHEN and CDR2 SYDVKM. This CDR3 region has 14 residues. The CDR3 region is CASRLSGVRQPQHF. CDR3 coding DNA: TGTGCCAGCAGGTTATCAGGGGTCCGCCAGCCCCAGCATTTT.

The chain uses TRBV24-1 and TRBJ2-3, with 8 bases aligning to TRBD2. CDR1 is KGHDR, CDR2 SFDVKD, per germline. V trimming: 8 bases; J trimming: 2 bases; junction bases outside the gene matches: 5. The CDR3 has 14 residues. The CDR3 spells CATKSGGNTDTQYF. In DNA form, the CDR3 reads TGTGCCACCAAGAGCGGGGGTAACACAGATACGCAGTATTTT.

This chain links TRBV5-1 with TRBJ2-3, with D possibly matching TRBD2 (6 bases). Per the germline V gene, CDR1 is SGHRS and CDR2 is YFSETQ. Trimming shortened V by 3 bases and J by 3 bases, and 17 bases separated the two germline ends. The length of the CDR3 is 16 residues. This chain's CDR3 is CASSSLFGSNTDTQYF. In DNA, the CDR3 is TGCGCCAGCAGCTCCCTGTTCGGGAGTAATACAGATACGCAGTATTTT.

This sequence joins TRBV6-5 and TRBJ1-2; 10 nucleotides align to TRBD1. This CDR3 is built from 15 residues. CDR1 is MNHEY, CDR2 SVGAGI, per germline. The ends lost 5 bases at V and 8 bases at J; junction bases unmatched: 11. CDR3 sequence (DNA): TGTGCCAGCAGTACGGGACAGGGGTGGTCGAGGGGCTACACCTTC. Protein sequence: CASSTGQGWSRGYTF.

The V call is TRBV9, the J call TRBJ2-1; 9 bases align to TRBD2. Trimming cost V 3 bases and J 2 bases; bases outside gene matches: 3. The length of the CDR3 is 15 residues. CDR1 and CDR2 from the germline V gene are SGDLS and YYNGEE. This CDR3 reads CASSGLAVPYNEQFF. Here the CDR3 DNA reads TGTGCCAGCAGCGGACTAGCGGTCCCCTACAATGAGCAGTTCTTC.